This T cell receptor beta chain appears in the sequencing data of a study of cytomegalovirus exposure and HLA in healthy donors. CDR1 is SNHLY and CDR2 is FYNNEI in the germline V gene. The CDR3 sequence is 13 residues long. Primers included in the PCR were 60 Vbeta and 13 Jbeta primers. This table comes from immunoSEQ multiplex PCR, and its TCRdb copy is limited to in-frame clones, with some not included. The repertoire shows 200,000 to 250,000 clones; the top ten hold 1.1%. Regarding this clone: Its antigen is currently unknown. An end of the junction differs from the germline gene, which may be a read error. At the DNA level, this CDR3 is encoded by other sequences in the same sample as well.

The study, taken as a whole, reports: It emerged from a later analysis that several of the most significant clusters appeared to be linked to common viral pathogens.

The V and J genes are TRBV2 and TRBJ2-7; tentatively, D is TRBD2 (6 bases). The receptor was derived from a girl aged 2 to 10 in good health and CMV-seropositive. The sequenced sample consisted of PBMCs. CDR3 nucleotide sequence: TGTGCCAGCAGTGCGCGGGGAACGTACGAGCAATACTTC. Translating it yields CASSARGTYEQYF.